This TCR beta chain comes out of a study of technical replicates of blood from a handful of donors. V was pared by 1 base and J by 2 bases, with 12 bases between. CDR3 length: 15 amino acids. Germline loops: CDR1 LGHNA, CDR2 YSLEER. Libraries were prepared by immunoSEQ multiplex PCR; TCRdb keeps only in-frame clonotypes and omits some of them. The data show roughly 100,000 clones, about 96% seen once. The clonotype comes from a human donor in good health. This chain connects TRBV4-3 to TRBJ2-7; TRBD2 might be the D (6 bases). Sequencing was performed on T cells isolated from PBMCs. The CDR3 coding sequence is TGCGCCAGCAGCCAAGGTGGGGGAGGTCCCTACGAGCAGTACTTC. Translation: CASSQGGGGPYEQYF.